The clone carrying this TCR beta chain was counted many times. This specimen belongs to a study of Graves' ophthalmopathy and Graves' hyperthyroidism. Overall study context: The study drew peripheral blood at initial diagnosis, before any treatment.

The CDR3 contains 18 residues. Germline-derived CDR1 and CDR2 are KGHDR and SFDVKD. The junction had 11 bases not matched to a gene; V was cut back by 1 base and J by 4 bases. RNA transcripts served as template for amplifying TCR beta CDR3 sequences. HTBI primers were employed in first-round RT-PCR, then a second-round multiplex PCR followed. TCRdb re-called the multiplex PCR reads with MiXCR, one entry per CDR3 protein. The table has under 350,000 distinct CDR3 sequences, 17% seen once. The source of this sequence is an adult man with Graves' ophthalmopathy. V and J are TRBV24-1 and TRBJ2-2; the match to TRBD2 covers 7 bases. The sequenced sample consisted of peripheral blood. The CDR3 reads CATSDFTRDYRLTGELFF. The CDR3 DNA reads TGTGCCACCAGTGATTTTACCCGGGACTACCGACTCACCGGGGAGCTGTTTTTT.